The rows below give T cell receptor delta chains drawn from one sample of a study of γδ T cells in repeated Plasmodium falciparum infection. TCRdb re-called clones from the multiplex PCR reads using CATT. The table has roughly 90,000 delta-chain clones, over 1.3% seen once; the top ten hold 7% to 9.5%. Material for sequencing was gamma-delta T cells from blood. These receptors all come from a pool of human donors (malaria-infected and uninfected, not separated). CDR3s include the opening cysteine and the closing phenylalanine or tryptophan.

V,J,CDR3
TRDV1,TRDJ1,CALGERSPFFPYYVSGGYADKLIF
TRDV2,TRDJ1,CACDTDGGDTDKLIF
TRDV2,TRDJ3,CACDLLRTGGDSSWDTRQMFF
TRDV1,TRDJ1,CALGEPGTSPLTGGPLYTDKLIF
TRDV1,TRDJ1,CALGEFLPLRGAPKSGGGAPYTDKLIF
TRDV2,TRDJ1,CACDSLELGDTPTDTDKLIF
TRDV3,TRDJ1,CALSRGSLEFFDKLIF
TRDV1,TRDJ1,CALGEPRGELIF
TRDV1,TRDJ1,CALGKEGVSTTLRRFRYTDKLIF
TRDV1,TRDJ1,CALGEPPRGDGLGDPVTDKLIF
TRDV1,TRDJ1,CALGELVLPKGGVFYTDKLIF
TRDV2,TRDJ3,CACDTGDWGISRTSSWDTRQMFF
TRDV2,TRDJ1,CACDTEKVLGDKVYTDKLIF
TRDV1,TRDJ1,CALGEGGPSWGIRGKLIF
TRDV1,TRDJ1,CALGSASLLGKGTDKLIF
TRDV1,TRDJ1,CALGGLSSPRYWGIQGTDKLIF
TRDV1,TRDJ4,CALGECYQLGDPRNTRPLIF
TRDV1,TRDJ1,CALGEELLGDMYDKLIF
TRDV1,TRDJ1,CALGERRPGRGIAPNTDKLIF
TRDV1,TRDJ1,CALGSRGALKWYTDKLIF
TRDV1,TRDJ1,CALGGIPTGGYSNTDKLIF
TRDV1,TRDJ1,CALGEIYVGLLGGTDKLIF
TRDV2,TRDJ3,CACDDWGSSWDTRQMFF
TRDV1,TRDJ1,CALGEIPKVWGRIGAYTDKLIF
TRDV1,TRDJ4,CALGELTGLPRGVLITARPLIF
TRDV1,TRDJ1,CALGEPHSLFLPGGSCDKLIF
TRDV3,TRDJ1,CAFAYLAHYGGYWYTDKLIF
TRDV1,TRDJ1,CALGEGSWGGYTDKLIF
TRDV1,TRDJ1,CALGAARDLLGDFTDKLIF
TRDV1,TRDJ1,CALGELGDYCRDIYTDKLIF